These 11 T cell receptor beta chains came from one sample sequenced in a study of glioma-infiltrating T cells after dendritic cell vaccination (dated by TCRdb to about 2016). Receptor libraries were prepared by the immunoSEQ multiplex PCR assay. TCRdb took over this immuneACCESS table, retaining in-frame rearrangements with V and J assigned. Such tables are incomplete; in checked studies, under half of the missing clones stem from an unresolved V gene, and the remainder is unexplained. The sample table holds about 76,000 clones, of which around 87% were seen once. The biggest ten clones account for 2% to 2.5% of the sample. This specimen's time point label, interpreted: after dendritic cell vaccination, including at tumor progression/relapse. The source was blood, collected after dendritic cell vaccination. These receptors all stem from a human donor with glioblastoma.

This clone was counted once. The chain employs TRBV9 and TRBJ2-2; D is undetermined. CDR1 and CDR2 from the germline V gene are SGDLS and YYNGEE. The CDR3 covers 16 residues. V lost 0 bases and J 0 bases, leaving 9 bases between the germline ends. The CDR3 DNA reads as TGTGCCAGCAGCGTAGGACGGAGCTCGAACACCGGGGAGCTGTTTTTT. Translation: CASSVGRSSNTGELFF.

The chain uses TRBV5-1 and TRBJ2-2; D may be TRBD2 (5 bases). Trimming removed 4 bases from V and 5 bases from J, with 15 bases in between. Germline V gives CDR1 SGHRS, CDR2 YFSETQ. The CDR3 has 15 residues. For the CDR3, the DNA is TGCGCCAGCAGCGACGGGTCTACGGGGACCGGGGAGCTGTTTTTT. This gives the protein CASSDGSTGTGELFF. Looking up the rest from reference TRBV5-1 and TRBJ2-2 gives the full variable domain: KAGVTQTPRYLIKTRGQQVTLSCSPISGHRSVSWYQQTPGQGLQFLFEYFSETQRNKGNFPGRFSGRQFSNSRSEMNVSTLELGDSALYLCASSDGSTGTGELFFGEGSRLTVL.

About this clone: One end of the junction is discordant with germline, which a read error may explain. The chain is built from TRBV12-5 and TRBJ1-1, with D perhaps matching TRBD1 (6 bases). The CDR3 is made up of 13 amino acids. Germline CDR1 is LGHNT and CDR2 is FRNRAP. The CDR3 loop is CASGLSGTPREVF. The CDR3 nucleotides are TGTGCTAGTGGTTTGAGCGGGACACCCAGGGAGGTCTTT.

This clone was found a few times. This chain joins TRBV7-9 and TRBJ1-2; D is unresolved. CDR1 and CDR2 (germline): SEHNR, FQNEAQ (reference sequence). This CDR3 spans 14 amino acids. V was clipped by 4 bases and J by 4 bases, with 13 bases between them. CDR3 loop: CASSSSVPSYGYTF. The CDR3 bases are TGTGCCAGCAGCTCCAGCGTACCGTCCTATGGCTACACCTTC. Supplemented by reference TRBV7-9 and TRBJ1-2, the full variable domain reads DTGVSQNPRHKITKRGQNVTFRCDPISEHNRLYWYRQTLGQGPEFLTYFQNEAQLEKSRLLSDRFSAERPKGSFSTLEIQRTEQGDSAMYLCASSSSVPSYGYTFGSGTRLTVV.

The CDR3 loop reads CASRKATGSNQPQHF. Written as DNA, the CDR3 is TGTGCCAGCAGGAAGGCGACAGGGTCCAATCAGCCCCAGCATTTT. The rearrangement links TRBV7-2 to TRBJ1-5; 7 bases line up with TRBD1. The CDR3 totals 15 residues. CDR1 and CDR2 from the germline V gene are SGHTA and FQGNSA. With V trimmed by 6 bases and J by 3 bases, 8 bases remained unmatched.

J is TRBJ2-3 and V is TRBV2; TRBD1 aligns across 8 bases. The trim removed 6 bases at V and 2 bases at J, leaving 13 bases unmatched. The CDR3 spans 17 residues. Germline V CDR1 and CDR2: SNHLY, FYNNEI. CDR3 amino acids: CASRTDYGTGDTDTQYF. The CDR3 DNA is TGTGCCAGCAGGACGGATTACGGGACAGGAGACACAGATACGCAGTATTTT.

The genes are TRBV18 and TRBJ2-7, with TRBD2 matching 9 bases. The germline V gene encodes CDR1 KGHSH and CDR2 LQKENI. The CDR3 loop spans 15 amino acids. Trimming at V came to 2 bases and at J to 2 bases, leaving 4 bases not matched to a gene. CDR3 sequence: CASSPSRGGPYEQYF. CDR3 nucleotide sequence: TGTGCCAGCTCACCATCGCGGGGGGGACCCTACGAGCAGTACTTC.

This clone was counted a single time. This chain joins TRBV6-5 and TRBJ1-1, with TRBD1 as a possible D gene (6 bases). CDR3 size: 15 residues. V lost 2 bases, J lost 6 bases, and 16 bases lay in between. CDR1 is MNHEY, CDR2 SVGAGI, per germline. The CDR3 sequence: CASSYLNTGTAEAFF. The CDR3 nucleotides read TGTGCCAGCAGTTACCTCAATACAGGGACGGCTGAAGCTTTCTTT.

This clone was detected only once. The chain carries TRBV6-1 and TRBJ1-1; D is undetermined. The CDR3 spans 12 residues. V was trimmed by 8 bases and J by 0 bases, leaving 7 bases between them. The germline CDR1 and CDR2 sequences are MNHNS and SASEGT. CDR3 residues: CASFTMNTEAFF. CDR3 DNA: TGTGCCAGCTTCACTATGAACACTGAAGCTTTCTTT.

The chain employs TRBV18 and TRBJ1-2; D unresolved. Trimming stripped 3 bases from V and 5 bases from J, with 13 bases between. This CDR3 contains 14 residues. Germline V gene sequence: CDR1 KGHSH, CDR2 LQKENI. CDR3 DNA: TGTGCCAGCTCACCCGGTGGCGGTGAATATGGCTACACCTTC. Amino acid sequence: CASSPGGGEYGYTF. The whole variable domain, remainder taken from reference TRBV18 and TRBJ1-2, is NAGVMQNPRHLVRRRGQEARLRCSPMKGHSHVYWYRQLPEEGLKFMVYLQKENIIDESGMPKERFSAEFPKEGPSILRIQQVVRGDSAAYFCASSPGGGEYGYTFGSGTRLTVV.

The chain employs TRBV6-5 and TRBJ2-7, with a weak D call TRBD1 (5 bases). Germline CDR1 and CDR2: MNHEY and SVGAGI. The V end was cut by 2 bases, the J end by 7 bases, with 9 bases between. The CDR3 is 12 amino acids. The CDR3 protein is CASSYTGREQYF. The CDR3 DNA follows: TGTGCCAGCAGTTACACAGGAAGGGAGCAGTACTTC.